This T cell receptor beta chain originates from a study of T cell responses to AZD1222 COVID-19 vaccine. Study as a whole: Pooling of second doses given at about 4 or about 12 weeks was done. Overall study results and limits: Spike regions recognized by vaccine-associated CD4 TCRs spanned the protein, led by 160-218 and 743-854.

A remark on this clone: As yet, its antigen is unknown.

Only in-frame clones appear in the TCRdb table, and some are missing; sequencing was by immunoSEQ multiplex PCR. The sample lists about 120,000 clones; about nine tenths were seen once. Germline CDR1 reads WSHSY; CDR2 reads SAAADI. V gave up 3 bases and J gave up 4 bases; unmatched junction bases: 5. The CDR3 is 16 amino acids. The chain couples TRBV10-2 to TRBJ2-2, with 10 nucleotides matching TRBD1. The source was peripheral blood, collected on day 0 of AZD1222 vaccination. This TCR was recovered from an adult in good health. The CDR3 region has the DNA TGCGCCAGCAGTGAAGGGACAGGGGAAGGCACCGGGGAGCTGTTTTTT. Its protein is CASSEGTGEGTGELFF.